Sequencing of this TCR beta chain was carried out in a study of control samples from healthy donors and cancer patients. Germline V gene sequence: CDR1 GTSNPN, CDR2 SVGIG (reference sequence). The CDR3 sequence is 14 residues long. Trimming stripped 1 base from V and 5 bases from J, with 14 bases between. Some clones are missing from TCRdb's copy, which holds only in-frame ones; the method was immunoSEQ multiplex PCR. The table has just over 50,000 clones, almost 90% seen once. Sequences were obtained from PBMCs. The receptor was isolated from a man aged 45 to 65 with head and neck cancer. V gene TRBV30 combines with J gene TRBJ2-5; D is tentatively TRBD1 or TRBD2 (5 bases each). For the CDR3, the DNA is TGTGCCTGGAGTGCCGGGGACCAAAGGGAGACCCAGTACTTC. Encoded protein: CAWSAGDQRETQYF.